This T cell receptor (beta chain) was recovered during a study of T cells in narcolepsy. J was trimmed by 7 bases and V by 5 bases; bases with no gene match: 5. The CDR3 has 13 residues. Germline values: CDR1 SEHNR, CDR2 FQNEAQ (reference sequence). Profiling relied on immunoSEQ multiplex PCR, and the TCRdb table lists in-frame clones only, not all of them. The repertoire includes about 24,000 clones, over 75% of them detected once, and about 9.4% sits in the top ten. A note on this clone: Its antigen is undetermined.

Points from the study as a whole: Healthy controls reportedly lacked the autoreactive clonotypes serially found in patients' blood. Same-patient CSF and blood CD4+ T cell clonotypes included HCRT-specific and TRIB2-specific autoreactive ones. No autoreactive T cell clone sequences appeared in some memory CD4+ repertoires.

This clonotype was sampled from a human donor in good health. The chain uses TRBV7-9 and TRBJ1-2, with 9 bases aligning to TRBD1. Sequencing was done on a sample of memory (CD45RA-) CD4+ T cells from blood. The CDR3 DNA is TGTGCCAGCAGCGCCGGACAGGGGTTTGGCTACACCTTC. This translates into CASSAGQGFGYTF. Full variable domain (outside the CDR3, taken from reference TRBV7-9 and TRBJ1-2): DTGVSQNPRHKITKRGQNVTFRCDPISEHNRLYWYRQTLGQGPEFLTYFQNEAQLEKSRLLSDRFSAERPKGSFSTLEIQRTEQGDSAMYLCASSAGQGFGYTFGSGTRLTVV.